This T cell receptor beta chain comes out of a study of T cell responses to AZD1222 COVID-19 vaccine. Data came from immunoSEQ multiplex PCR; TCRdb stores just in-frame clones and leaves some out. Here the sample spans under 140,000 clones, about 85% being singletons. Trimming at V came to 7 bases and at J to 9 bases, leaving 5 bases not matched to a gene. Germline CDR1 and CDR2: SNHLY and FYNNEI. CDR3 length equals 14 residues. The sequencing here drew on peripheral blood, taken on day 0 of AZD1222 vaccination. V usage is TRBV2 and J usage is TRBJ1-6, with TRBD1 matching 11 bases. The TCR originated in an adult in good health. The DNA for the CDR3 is TGTGCCAGCATTACCGGGACAGGGGGTTCACCCCTCCACTTT. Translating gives CASITGTGGSPLHF.